The 25 T cell receptor beta chains below come from one sample, sequenced in a study of cytotoxic CD8 clonotypes in ibrutinib-treated CLL. Clones were read by immunoSEQ multiplex PCR, and TCRdb kept only the in-frame ones, dropping some. The table lists approximately 140,000 clones, approximately 80% of them singletons. Here the sequenced sample was PBMCs, taken after 12 months of ibrutinib treatment. Every receptor here comes from a human donor with chronic lymphocytic leukemia.

The chain employs TRBV5-1 and TRBJ2-7; 9 nucleotides line up with TRBD1. Germline V lookup: CDR1 SGHRS, CDR2 YFSETQ. Germline trimming cut 1 base from V and 5 bases from J; bases unmatched to any gene: 7. This CDR3 has 15 residues. The DNA for the CDR3 is TGCGCCAGCAGCTTGTCGGGACAGGGACAAAACGAGCAGTACTTC. Protein sequence: CASSLSGQGQNEQYF.

This chain uses TRBV7-9 with TRBJ2-5, with D possibly being TRBD2 (5 bases). The V end lost 5 bases, the J end lost 5 bases, and 18 bases lay between the germline ends. The CDR3 is 15 amino acids. The germline CDR1 and CDR2 sequences are SEHNR and FQNEAQ (reference sequence). The CDR3 sequence: CASSRNVQSGETQYF. As DNA, the CDR3 is TGTGCCAGCAGCCGCAATGTACAGTCGGGGGAGACCCAGTACTTC.

The J gene is TRBJ2-3, the V gene TRBV7-6; unclear D gene. The V gene's germline CDR1 is SGHVS and CDR2 FNYEAQ. CDR3 length: 15 amino acids. Deletions cut 5 bases from V and 2 bases from J, with 14 bases between. CDR3 in DNA: TGTGCCAGCAGCCCAGCCCAGGCGAACACAGATACGCAGTATTTT. Translated, it gives CASSPAQANTDTQYF.

This sequence joins TRBV6-5 and TRBJ2-5; D gene ambiguous. V shed 6 bases and J shed 5 bases, with 13 bases lying between them. CDR3 length: 13 amino acids. CDR1 is MNHEY, CDR2 SVGAGI, per germline. The CDR3 bases are TGTGCCAGCAGCTTCGACGGGCTGGAGACCCAGTACTTC. Protein: CASSFDGLETQYF.

This chain links TRBV18 with TRBJ2-7; D possibly corresponds to TRBD1 (6 bases). Germline V CDR1 and CDR2: KGHSH, LQKENI. CDR3 length equals 14 residues. The V end was cut by 1 base, the J end by 3 bases, with 10 bases between. The CDR3 DNA follows: TGTGCCAGCTCACCACGGGACACTTTCTACGAGCAGTACTTC. Translated: CASSPRDTFYEQYF.

The chain is built from TRBV7-8 and TRBJ1-5; D remains unclear. Between the trimmed V and J ends, which lost 1 base and 0 bases, there was a span of 10 bases. Germline-derived CDR1 and CDR2 are SGHVS and FQNEAQ. The CDR3 is made up of 16 amino acids. In DNA form, the CDR3 reads TGTGCCAGCAGCTTAGGGGTTTATAATAGCAATCAGCCCCAGCATTTT. Residues: CASSLGVYNSNQPQHF.

This clone was recorded once. The V and J genes are TRBV30 and TRBJ2-5; D might be TRBD2 (7 bases). The CDR3 is made up of 14 amino acids. Germline V gene data show CDR1 as GTSNPN and CDR2 as SVGIG (reference sequence). V gave up 0 bases and J gave up 6 bases, with 14 bases separating them. For the CDR3, the DNA is TGTGCCTGGAGTGTGGGGGGGCCTGGGAAGACCCAGTACTTC. Translation gives CAWSVGGPGKTQYF. Variable domain in full (rest from reference TRBV30 and TRBJ2-5): SQTIHQWPATLVQPVGSPLSLECTVEGTSNPNLYWYRQAAGRGLQLLFYSVGIGQISSEVPQNLSASRPQDRQFILSSKKLLLSDSGFYLCAWSVGGPGKTQYFGPGTRLLVL.

V usage is TRBV15 and J usage is TRBJ2-2, with D possibly being TRBD1 or TRBD2 (5 bases each). Germline V lookup: CDR1 LNHNV, CDR2 YYDKDF (reference sequence). V dropped 5 bases and J dropped 1 base, with 8 bases sitting between them. CDR3 length equals 14 residues. Here the CDR3 reads CATSGTKNTGELFF. The CDR3 nucleotides read TGTGCCACCAGCGGGACCAAGAACACCGGGGAGCTGTTTTTT.

The genes are TRBV7-2 and TRBJ1-4; a possible D gene is TRBD1 (6 bases). V shed 7 bases and J shed 5 bases, with 14 bases lying between them. The CDR3 is made up of 14 amino acids. CDR1 and CDR2 from the germline V gene are SGHTA and FQGNSA. The chain's CDR3 is CASKLDRGNEKLFF. DNA of the CDR3: TGTGCCAGCAAACTGGACAGAGGGAATGAAAAACTGTTTTTT.

This clone was recorded a few times. One end of the junction does not line up with germline, which may come from a read error. V gene TRBV30 combines with J gene TRBJ2-7, with 8 nucleotides matching TRBD1. Germline lookup yields CDR1 GTSNPN and CDR2 SVGIG (reference sequence). The CDR3 consists of 11 residues. CDR3 coding DNA: TGTGCCTGGAGTGTAGGGGACAGGTCGGGCTTC. It yields the protein CAWSVGDRSGF.

CDR3 DNA sequence: TGTGCCAGCACCCCTGGGACAGTTTCTAACTATGGCTACACCTTC. Amino acid sequence: CASTPGTVSNYGYTF. The rearrangement joins TRBV6-5 to TRBJ1-2, with 7 positions matching TRBD1. V lost 7 bases and J lost 0; bases outside the gene matches: 8. The CDR3 extends over 15 amino acids. Germline-derived CDR1 and CDR2 are MNHEY and SVGAGI.

The rearrangement links TRBV2 to TRBJ2-1; no firm D call. Germline CDR1 and CDR2: SNHLY and FYNNEI. The CDR3 contains 13 residues. V was shortened by 6 bases and J by 2 bases, with 8 bases between the two germline ends. The CDR3 loop is CASRALTYNEQFF. In DNA, the CDR3 is TGTGCCAGCAGGGCGTTAACCTACAATGAGCAGTTCTTC.

The chain has TRBV5-6 and TRBJ1-2; D remains ambiguous. The V gene lost 4 bases and the J gene lost 4 bases, with 14 bases spanning the gap. The V gene's germline CDR1 is SGHDT and CDR2 YYEEEE. This CDR3 region has 14 residues. CDR3: CASSPTAGTYGYTF. The DNA for the CDR3 is TGTGCCAGCAGCCCCACGGCAGGCACCTATGGCTACACCTTC.

The chain carries TRBV2 and TRBJ1-5; D not resolved. The germline gives CDR1 SNHLY, CDR2 FYNNEI. The CDR3 is 14 residues long. Trimming cost V 1 base and J 3 bases, with 7 bases left between them. The CDR3: CASSEGWVNQPQHF. The CDR3 nucleotides read TGTGCCAGCAGTGAAGGGTGGGTCAATCAGCCCCAGCATTTT.

This clone has just a few counts. This chain links TRBV28 with TRBJ1-2; possible D gene TRBD1, 5 bases. V lost 4 bases and J 8 bases, leaving 14 bases between the germline ends. Germline CDR1 reads MDHEN; CDR2 reads SYDVKM. The CDR3 totals 13 residues. CDR3 sequence: CASSSTALEGYTF. Written as DNA, the CDR3 is TGTGCCAGCAGTTCGACAGCCCTGGAGGGCTACACCTTC.

The chain couples TRBV5-1 to TRBJ2-1, with D perhaps matching TRBD2 (6 bases). Trimming took off 2 bases at V and 5 bases at J, with 14 bases between the two ends. The CDR3 runs to 15 residues. CDR1 is SGHRS and CDR2 is YFSETQ in the germline V gene. In nucleotides, the CDR3 is TGCGCCAGCAGCTTCTTTTCGCGGGAAAACAATGAGCAGTTCTTC. Translation gives CASSFFSRENNEQFF.

This rearrangement joins TRBV7-9 to TRBJ1-1; D gene unclear. V lost 1 base and J 6 bases, leaving 15 bases between the germline ends. Germline values: CDR1 SEHNR, CDR2 FQNEAQ (reference sequence). The CDR3 is 15 residues long. The CDR3 nucleotides are TGTGCCAGCAGCTTAGTGGGGTTTGAAGGACCTGAAGCTTTCTTT. Residues: CASSLVGFEGPEAFF.

The rearrangement uses TRBV19 and TRBJ2-7, with 10 bases fitting TRBD1. CDR1 and CDR2 from the germline V gene are LNHDA and SQIVND (reference sequence). CDR3 length: 13 amino acids. Trimming took 6 bases from V and 7 from J; bases not matched to a gene: 6. The CDR3 loop reads CASRRQGAGEQYF. DNA of the CDR3: TGTGCCAGTAGACGACAGGGGGCGGGTGAGCAGTACTTC.

The rearrangement joins TRBV10-3 to TRBJ2-5, with TRBD1 matching 7 bases. Trimming cost V 11 bases and J 3 bases; bases outside gene matches: 9. The CDR3 consists of 13 residues. Germline V gene data show CDR1 as ENHRY and CDR2 as SYGVKD. Here the CDR3 reads CAVRRGGEETQYF. In DNA form, the CDR3 reads TGTGCCGTTCGTCGAGGGGGCGAAGAGACCCAGTACTTC.

The J gene is TRBJ2-7, the V gene TRBV28; weak D call: TRBD1 (6 bases). CDR3 length: 15 residues. Germline lookup yields CDR1 MDHEN and CDR2 SYDVKM. V was cut by 7 bases and J by 2 bases, with 18 bases left in between. Here the CDR3 DNA reads TGTGCCAGCACCTCATGGGGGCGAGGGACCTACGAGCAGTACTTC. Its translation: CASTSWGRGTYEQYF.

A remark on this clone: The junction departs from the called germline gene at one end, perhaps through a read error. The CDR3, as DNA: TGTGCCAGCACTGAAGGGACAGGAGGGTGGTTGAACACTGAAGCTTTCTTT. This gives the protein CASTEGTGGWLNTEAFF. The chain recombines TRBV6-1 with TRBJ1-1, with 8 bases lining up with TRBD1. The CDR3 runs to 17 residues. Germline V gene sequence: CDR1 MNHNS, CDR2 SASEGT.

The V and J genes are TRBV29-1 and TRBJ1-2; D not certain. Trimming shortened V by 6 bases and J by 6 bases, and 17 bases separated the two germline ends. CDR3 length: 13 residues. Germline CDR1 is SQVTM and CDR2 is ANQGSEA. CDR3 amino acids: CSVVGSVGDGYTF. The CDR3 DNA reads as TGCAGCGTCGTAGGTTCTGTTGGGGATGGCTACACCTTC.

The chain joins TRBV4-1 to TRBJ1-2, with D possibly TRBD1 on 5 matching bases. Trimming stripped 1 base from V and 0 bases from J, with 12 bases between. The CDR3 consists of 16 residues. CDR1 and CDR2 from the germline V gene are MGHRA and YSYEKL. DNA of the CDR3: TGCGCCAGCAGCCAAGCGGGGCTAATAGCTAACTATGGCTACACCTTC. Translation: CASSQAGLIANYGYTF.

The chain couples TRBV6-5 to TRBJ1-4; possibly TRBD1 for D (6 bases). V gave up 0 bases and J gave up 7 bases, with 15 bases separating them. The germline V gene has CDR1 MNHEY and CDR2 SVGAGI. The CDR3 runs to 16 residues. In nucleotides, the CDR3 is TGTGCCAGCAGTTACTCGAGTGGGGGGCTCTTTGAAAAACTGTTTTTT. It yields the protein CASSYSSGGLFEKLFF.

This clone was seen only once. This chain uses TRBV7-2 with TRBJ2-5; 9 nucleotides line up with TRBD2. CDR3 size: 18 residues. Germline values: CDR1 SGHTA, CDR2 FQGNSA. V was clipped by 1 base and J by 0 bases; unmatched bases: 9. The CDR3 loop reads CASSLDLVLAGYQETQYF. The CDR3 DNA is TGTGCCAGCAGCTTAGACCTAGTTCTAGCGGGATACCAAGAGACCCAGTACTTC.